The following is a T cell receptor beta chain sequence with its context. The entry originates in a study of T cell responses to AZD1222 COVID-19 vaccine. Sequencing used immunoSEQ multiplex PCR; TCRdb keeps in-frame clones, though not all of them. The sample shows more than 95,000 clones, 88% of them seen only once. This CDR3 spans 12 amino acids. Germline V gene sequence: CDR1 KGHDR, CDR2 SFDVKD. Deletions cut 4 bases from V and 4 bases from J, with 7 bases between. The TCR originated in an adult in good health. The sequences come from peripheral blood, collected on day 0 of AZD1222 vaccination. This chain connects TRBV24-1 to TRBJ2-7; D gene ambiguous. CDR3 DNA: TGTGCCACCAGTGAGTCAACGTACGAGCAGTACTTC. It specifies CATSESTYEQYF.